This is a list of T cell receptor beta chains from one sample in a study of cytomegalovirus exposure and HLA in healthy donors. Sequencing was performed with immunoSEQ multiplex PCR; in TCRdb, only in-frame clones are kept and a portion is missing. Its table lists roughly 30,000 clones. Input material: PBMCs. The source of these receptors is a woman in her 40s in good health and CMV-seropositive. Each CDR3 is given with its conserved first and last residue. The D gene is left open where the match is weak. Size is omitted from some rows. Given values are once, few, many or a class for expanded clones.

.	TRBV5-8	TRBJ2-3	.	TGTGCCAGCAGCTTACGCGGGACGGGAGATACGCAGTATTTT	CASSLRGTGDTQYF
.	TRBV9	TRBJ2-5	.	TGTGCCAGCAGCGTAGATAGCGGAGGGGAGGAGCAGTACTTC	CASSVDSGGEEQYF
TRBD2	TRBV5-1	TRBJ2-5	.	TGCGCCAGCAGCTCGGTGACTAGCGGTCAAGAGACCCAGTACTTC	CASSSVTSGQETQYF
TRBD1	TRBV18	TRBJ2-7	.	TGTGCCAGCTCACTCAGTACCACAGGGGGTAGGCACGAGCAGTACTTC	CASSLSTTGGRHEQYF
TRBD2	TRBV7-9	TRBJ2-3	.	TGTGCCAGCACCCCAGAGGGACTAGCGGGAAGCACAGATACGCAGTATTTT	CASTPEGLAGSTDTQYF
.	TRBV28	TRBJ1-4	.	TGTGCCAGCACCCGTTCAACTAATGAAAAACTGTTTTTT	CASTRSTNEKLFF
.	TRBV30	TRBJ1-5	.	TGTGCCTGGAGAACGGGCGGGGGGACGGGCCCCCAGCATTTT	CAWRTGGGTGPQHF
TRBD2	TRBV7-2	TRBJ2-7	.	TGTGCCAGCAAATGGACTAGCGGATCCTACGAGCAGTACTTC	CASKWTSGSYEQYF
.	TRBV18	TRBJ1-2	.	TGTGCCAGCTCACCACCGGAACAGACATACTATGGCTACACCTTC	CASSPPEQTYYGYTF
TRBD2	TRBV9	TRBJ2-3	.	TGTGCCAGCAGCGTAAGGCGGGAGGGCACAGATACGCAGTATTTT	CASSVRREGTDTQYF
TRBD2	TRBV4-1	TRBJ2-1	.	TGCGCCAGCAGCCAAGAGTCTGGACTAGCGGGAGGGAGGGTAAATGAGCAGTTCTTC	CASSQESGLAGGRVNEQFF
TRBD1	TRBV5-3	TRBJ1-4	.	TGTGCCAGAAGCCCGGGGACAGTCAATGAAAAACTGTTTTTT	CARSPGTVNEKLFF
.	TRBV9	TRBJ2-1	.	TGTGCCAGCAGCGCGTTCGCAGGGTTTGGAAATGAGCAGTTCTTC	CASSAFAGFGNEQFF
TRBD2	TRBV9	TRBJ2-5	.	TGTGCCAGCAGCGTAGCTCTACTAGCGGGGGAGACCCAGTACTTC	CASSVALLAGETQYF
TRBD1	TRBV7-9	TRBJ2-2	.	TGTGCCAGCAGCTTCGTTGGGGCAGGGGGAACCGGGGAGCTGTTTTTT	CASSFVGAGGTGELFF
.	TRBV6-1	TRBJ1-1	.	TGTGCCAGCAGTGGCAGGGACACTGAAGCTTTCTTT	CASSGRDTEAFF
TRBD1	TRBV5-1	TRBJ2-7	.	TGCGCCAGCAGCCACACCCGGGACAGGTACGAGCAGTACTTC	CASSHTRDRYEQYF
TRBD1	TRBV4-2	TRBJ2-7	.	TGTGCCAGCAGCGCCATCCTCGGGACAGCTACCTACGAGCAGTACTTC	CASSAILGTATYEQYF
TRBD2	TRBV28	TRBJ2-3	.	TGTGCCAGCAGTAGGACTAGCGGACGCACAGATACGCAGTATTTT	CASSRTSGRTDTQYF
TRBD1	TRBV5-4	TRBJ1-1	medium-sized	TGTGCCAGCAGCTCGACAGGGGATAACACTGAAGCTTTCTTT	CASSSTGDNTEAFF
TRBD2	TRBV6-5	TRBJ2-7	.	TGTGCCAGCAGTTACTCGTGGGGGAGGGAAGCCTACGAGCAGTACTTC	CASSYSWGREAYEQYF